The entry that follows covers one T cell receptor (beta chain) sequence. These data belong to a study of immune cell composition in non-small cell lung cancer. Trimming removed 2 bases from V and 4 bases from J, with 8 bases in between. The CDR3 has 14 amino acids. CDR1 and CDR2 from the germline V gene are MDHEN and SYDVKM. Here immunoSEQ multiplex PCR was the method, and the copy in TCRdb shows in-frame clones only, minus some. Of under 5,000 clones listed, roughly 80% were seen once; the top ten hold about 10%. The sequence derives from a human donor with non-small cell lung cancer. Sequenced: lung tumor tissue. The V gene is TRBV28, the J gene TRBJ2-2, with D possibly being TRBD1 (6 bases). CDR3 nucleotides: TGTGCCAGCAGTTTAGGACAGAGCACCGGGGAGCTGTTTTTT. It codes for CASSLGQSTGELFF.